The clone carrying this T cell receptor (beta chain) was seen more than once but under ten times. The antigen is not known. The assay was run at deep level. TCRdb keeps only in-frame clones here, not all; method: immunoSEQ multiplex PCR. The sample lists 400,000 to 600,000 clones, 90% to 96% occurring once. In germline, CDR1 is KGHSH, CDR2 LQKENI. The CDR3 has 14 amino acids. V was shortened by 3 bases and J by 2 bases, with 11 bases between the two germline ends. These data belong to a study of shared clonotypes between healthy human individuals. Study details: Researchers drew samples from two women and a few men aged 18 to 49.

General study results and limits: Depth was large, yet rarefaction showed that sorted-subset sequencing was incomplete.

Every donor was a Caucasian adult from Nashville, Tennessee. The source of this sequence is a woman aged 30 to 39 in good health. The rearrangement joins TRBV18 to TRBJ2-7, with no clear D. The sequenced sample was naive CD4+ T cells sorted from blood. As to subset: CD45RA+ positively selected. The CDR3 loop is CASSPDGRTYEQYF. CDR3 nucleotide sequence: TGTGCCAGCTCACCGGACGGCCGAACCTACGAGCAGTACTTC.